Given below is one T cell receptor (beta chain) in context. This clonotype was seen a handful of times. Its antigen is unknown. Base qualities are not at hand, and no much larger clone is one base apart. Receptor amplification or capture employed 5' RACE. The sequencer listed for this sample is NextSeq 500. The TCR library protocol attached unique molecular identifiers to individual cDNA molecules to correct for sequencing error and PCR bias. Both TCR alpha and beta chains were sequenced, and tight co-correlation was observed between alpha and beta sequence abundances in each sample. Under the source paper's analysis protocol: Decombinator V4 was used to perform V gene, J gene and CDR3 annotation of TCR sequences. TCRs were defined as expanded if a significant change between any two time points was detected under a Poisson model with p below 0.0001. TCR abundances were normalised to the total number of TCRs sequenced per sample and were expressed as counts per million. MAIT TCRs were defined by TRAV1-2 paired with TRAJ12, TRAJ20 or TRAJ33, and iNKT TCRs by TRAV10 paired with TRAJ18. A search of VDJdb, accessed on 1 November 2021, was run for TCRs annotated to CMV, EBV and SARS-CoV-2, with TCRs annotated for multiple antigens excluded. The public sequencing data were trimmed at Q25 with fastp and processed into clonotypes with MiXCR by TCRdb, which kept only in-frame beta chains. CDR3 protein duplicates are merged, each entry listing the most common genes and DNA. TCRdb's processing, not the authors', yielded these V and J calls. This sample comprises more than 25,000 distinct CDR3 sequences, 8.5% to 10% of them detected only once. Of the sample, around 15% is held by the ten largest clones.

This sample stems from a study of early T cells in non-severe SARS-CoV-2 infection (dated by TCRdb to about 2021). Describing the broader study: Because TCR sequencing was done on bulk RNA from unsorted whole blood, the alpha and beta chains could not be paired. On the study overall, not on this receptor specifically: VDJdb matching was skewed toward anti-spike CD8 responses, so virus-specific expansions were likely underestimated and private and CD4 specificities were missed.

Set within a cohort of healthcare workers in London, UK, this nested case-control study involved weekly PCR testing of nasopharyngeal swabs along with blood sampling. Between 23 and 31 March 2020, the week of the UK lockdown, healthcare workers were enrolled and then followed up weekly for as long as 16 weeks. There are 13 amino acids in the CDR3, from cysteine to phenylalanine inclusive. Solely the CDR3 DNA is kept, with 39 bases framed from the first base. Relative to germline, V is 1 base shorter and J is 5 bases shorter, with 8 bases between their ends. CDR1 and CDR2 (SEHNR, FQNEAQ) derive from the germline V gene (reference sequence).

Sequencing was carried out using whole blood. This receptor was identified in an adult who was a healthcare worker with PCR-confirmed SARS-CoV-2 infection or an uninfected control (not recorded which). This chain joins TRBV7-9 to TRBJ1-1, with the D gene call left open. The DNA reads as follows: TGTGCCAGCAGCTTAGGGCAAGGGACTGAAGCTTTCTTT. Its protein is CASSLGQGTEAFF.